This TCR beta chain was identified during a study of blood T cell repertoires in COVID-19. Authors' processing steps: The authors estimated nucleated cell counts from reference gene primer amplification. TCRdb's table, derived via immunoSEQ multiplex PCR, lists solely in-frame clones and lacks some. From that table come the V and J calls and clone size; the DNA was used to work out D and trimming. The data show 400,000 or so clones, roughly nine tenths seen once. Per germline, CDR1 SNHLY and CDR2 FYNNEI. The V end was cut by 4 bases, the J end by 0 bases, with 14 bases between. CDR3 length: 16 residues.

The chain carries TRBV2 and TRBJ2-3; the D is unclear. The sample taken for sequencing was PBMCs or T cells enriched from blood (not recorded which). The sequence was obtained from a man aged 25 to 45 who had recovered from COVID-19. Here the CDR3 DNA reads TGTGCCAGCAGTGCGATCGTGCGGATTAGCACAGATACGCAGTATTTT. Translating it yields CASSAIVRISTDTQYF.